These 19 T cell receptor beta chains came from one sample sequenced in a study of blood T cell repertoires in COVID-19. Here immunoSEQ multiplex PCR was the method, and the copy in TCRdb shows in-frame clones only, minus some. The sample has a few hundred thousand clones, around 86% seen once. The sequenced sample consisted of peripheral blood. The origin of the receptors is a man aged 55-75 years with acute or convalescent COVID-19.

V usage is TRBV6-2 or TRBV6-3 and J usage is TRBJ2-3; 8 bases map to TRBD1. Germline CDR1 reads MNHEY; CDR2 reads SVGEGT. Trimming removed 2 bases from V and 6 bases from J; junction bases left unmatched: 10. The CDR3 contains 16 residues. CDR3 region: CASSYESSYRGDTQYF. CDR3 in DNA: TGTGCCAGCAGTTACGAGTCCTCTTACAGGGGGGATACGCAGTATTTT.

The rearrangement links TRBV20-1 to TRBJ1-1; TRBD1 matches 7 bases. Germline CDR1 reads DFQATT; CDR2 reads SNEGSKA (reference sequence). The CDR3 runs to 11 residues. The CDR3 nucleotides are TGCGTCGACAGGGACAACACTGAAGCTTTCTTT. Amino acids: CVDRDNTEAFF.

The gene calls are TRBV7-2 and TRBJ2-1; D unclear. The CDR3 extends over 12 amino acids. Germline assignment: CDR1 SGHTA and CDR2 FQGNSA. With 4 bases removed from V and 9 bases from J, the gap between germline ends came to 10 bases. CDR3 in amino acids: CASSYGVGEQFF. The CDR3 DNA reads TGTGCCAGCAGCTACGGAGTGGGTGAGCAGTTCTTC.

A single count supports this clone. The chain is built from TRBV6-5 and TRBJ1-2, with D possibly being TRBD1 (6 bases). From germline, CDR1 is MNHEY and CDR2 SVGAGI. This CDR3 spans 15 amino acids. Trimming pared 6 bases from V and 4 bases from J, leaving 18 bases between. CDR3 DNA sequence: TGTGCCAGCAGAGGATATGGGGGCGCAAGCTATGGCTACACCTTC. It yields the protein CASRGYGGASYGYTF.

The gene calls are TRBV3-1 (or the pseudogene TRBV3-2) and TRBJ1-2; weak D call: TRBD1 (5 bases). This CDR3 region has 14 residues. V was trimmed by 0 bases and J by 2 bases, leaving 7 bases between them. Germline V gene sequence: CDR1 LGHDT, CDR2 YNNKEL (reference sequence). CDR3 amino acids: CASSQEKGNYGYTF. CDR3 sequence (DNA): TGTGCCAGCAGCCAAGAGAAGGGGAACTATGGCTACACCTTC.

The rearrangement joins TRBV5-6 to TRBJ1-6; 8 bases are a match to TRBD1. Germline CDR1 is SGHDT and CDR2 is YYEEEE. The CDR3 runs 16 residues. V was clipped by 4 bases and J by 9 bases; unmatched bases: 12. The CDR3 is CASSRIGTGEVSPLHF. The CDR3 DNA is TGTGCCAGCAGCCGAATCGGGACAGGCGAAGTTTCACCCCTCCACTTT.

CDR3 nucleotides: TGTGCCAGCAGTGCCAGAAGGACAGGGGATGGCTACACCTTC. Translating it yields CASSARRTGDGYTF. The genes are TRBV27 and TRBJ1-2; 9 bases map to TRBD1. CDR3 length: 14 amino acids. CDR1 and CDR2 from the germline V gene are MNHEY and SMNVEV (reference sequence). J lost 6 bases, V lost 5 bases, and 7 bases had no gene match.

The V gene is TRBV3-1 (or the pseudogene TRBV3-2), the J gene TRBJ2-5; 13 nucleotides align to TRBD2. The CDR3 totals 15 residues. J gave up 5 bases and V 1 base, and 1 base lay outside the gene matches. CDR1 and CDR2 from the germline V gene are LGHDT and YNNKEL (reference sequence). The CDR3 DNA sequence: TGTGCCAGCAGCCAAGGACTAGCGGGGGGTGAGACCCAGTACTTC. Amino acids: CASSQGLAGGETQYF.

V usage is TRBV27 and J usage is TRBJ1-5; D might be TRBD1 (6 bases). Per germline, CDR1 MNHEY and CDR2 SMNVEV (reference sequence). V lost 6 bases to trimming and J lost 4 bases, with 13 bases between them. The CDR3 is 14 residues long. The CDR3 DNA follows: TGTGCCAGCAGAGCTGACAGGTCGAATCAGCCCCAGCATTTT. Its protein product is CASRADRSNQPQHF.

This clone was detected only once. V and J are TRBV27 and TRBJ2-7; 7 bases are a match to TRBD1. This CDR3 has 15 amino acids. The J segment lost 3 bases and the V segment lost 3 bases, leaving 8 bases of the junction unmatched. The germline CDR1 and CDR2 sequences are MNHEY and SMNVEV (reference sequence). The CDR3 sequence: CASSFMGQTFYEQYF. CDR3 in DNA: TGTGCCAGCAGTTTTATGGGACAGACTTTCTACGAGCAGTACTTC.

This rearrangement joins TRBV10-3 to TRBJ2-7; possibly TRBD2 for D (5 bases). The CDR3 runs 16 residues. Germline V gene lookup returns CDR1 ENHRY and CDR2 SYGVKD. V dropped 3 bases and J dropped 4 bases, with 19 bases sitting between them. As DNA, the CDR3 is TGTGCCATCAGTGATTATGGGGATAGGACTGGGTACGAGCAGTACTTC. The encoded protein is CAISDYGDRTGYEQYF.

This chain links TRBV28 with TRBJ2-2, with 10 bases matching TRBD2. Looked up from germline, CDR1 is MDHEN and CDR2 is SYDVKM. The CDR3 covers 16 residues. V dropped 10 bases and J dropped 4; count of bases not matched to a gene: 12. The CDR3 nucleotides are TGTGCCACCCACCCTAGCGGGGGATATGGCACCGGGGAGCTGTTTTTT. It is translated as CATHPSGGYGTGELFF.

V is TRBV12-3 or TRBV12-4 and J is TRBJ2-7, with D possibly TRBD2 on 6 matching bases. The CDR3 has 13 amino acids. V lost 7 bases and J lost 4, with 14 bases in between. The CDR3 coding sequence is TGTGCCAGCACGGTGGGGGAGGAATACGAGCAGTACTTC. Translated: CASTVGEEYEQYF.

The CDR3 DNA is TGTGCCAGCAGCTTGGTAGCTAGCGGGGGCAGGGGGTATTTT. Protein sequence: CASSLVASGGRGYF. This chain joins TRBV5-5 and TRBJ2-3; TRBD2 matches 10 bases. With V trimmed by 0 bases and J by 14 bases, 9 bases remained unmatched. CDR1 is SGHKS and CDR2 is YYEKEE in the germline V gene (reference sequence). CDR3 length: 14 residues.

The CDR3 DNA reads TGTGCCAGCAGTACACAGGGGACTAATGAAAAACTGTTTTTT. Its protein product is CASSTQGTNEKLFF. V usage is TRBV5-5 and J usage is TRBJ1-4; 7 bases line up with TRBD1. Per the germline V gene, CDR1 is SGHKS and CDR2 is YYEKEE (reference sequence). Trimming cost V 5 bases and J 2 bases; bases outside gene matches: 3. This CDR3 region has 14 residues.

The rearrangement links TRBV6-4 to TRBJ2-7; 8 nucleotides match TRBD2. In germline, CDR1 is MRHNA, CDR2 SNTAGT. Germline trimming cut 0 bases from V and 5 bases from J; bases unmatched to any gene: 9. The length of the CDR3 is 16 residues. CDR3 nucleotides: TGTGCCAGCAGTGACTCGATTCAAGCGGGGGTGAACGAGCAGTACTTC. Translated, it gives CASSDSIQAGVNEQYF.

The gene calls are TRBV11-2 and TRBJ1-1, with D maybe TRBD1 (5 bases). V dropped 6 bases and J dropped 4 bases, with 18 bases sitting between them. This CDR3 region has 15 residues. Per the germline V gene, CDR1 is SGHAT and CDR2 is FQNNGV. The CDR3 loop is CASSTHQGPGTEAFF. CDR3 nucleotide sequence: TGTGCCAGCAGTACCCACCAGGGCCCCGGCACTGAAGCTTTCTTT.

This clone was observed once. The sample carries other DNA sequences with the same CDR3. V gene TRBV6-5 combines with J gene TRBJ2-7; 7 bases agree with TRBD2. Trimming cost V 6 bases and J 1 base; bases outside gene matches: 9. The CDR3 spans 15 residues. From germline, CDR1 is MNHEY and CDR2 SVGAGI. This CDR3 is CASRTGTGGSYEQYF. The DNA for the CDR3 is TGTGCCAGCAGAACCGGGACGGGGGGATCCTACGAGCAGTACTTC.

This clone showed up just once. This rearrangement joins TRBV2 to TRBJ2-2, with 9 bases that match TRBD1. CDR3 length: 16 residues. The V and J ends lost 8 bases and 5 bases, in that order; junction bases with no gene match: 12. The germline V gene has CDR1 SNHLY and CDR2 FYNNEI. As DNA, the CDR3 is TGTGCCAGCCTCAAGGGGGGGACAGGGCAAACCGGGGAGCTGTTTTTT. Its translation is CASLKGGTGQTGELFF.